These 8 T cell receptor beta chains were sequenced from one sample in a study of identical twins. One entry per CDR3 protein results from TCRdb running MiXCR on the 5' RACE reads. The sample has 450,000 or so distinct CDR3 sequences; 14% are singletons. This same sample was also taken into another study, of yellow fever vaccine responses in identical twins.

The sample was CD4+ T cells sorted from blood. These receptors were taken from a woman in her late teens or twenties in good health.

The rearrangement links TRBV25-1 to TRBJ2-7, with 7 positions matching TRBD1. The CDR3 spans 13 residues. From germline, CDR1 is MGHDK and CDR2 SYGVNS. With 1 base clipped from V and 6 bases from J, the junction kept 3 bases outside the gene matches. The CDR3 is CASSEFTGVEQYF. The DNA of the CDR3 is TGTGCCAGCAGTGAATTTACAGGGGTCGAGCAGTACTTC.

The gene calls are TRBV21-1 and TRBJ2-7; TRBD1 is the table's D call and was not checked against the DNA. TRBV21-1 is a pseudogene. The CDR3 runs to 16 residues. This CDR3 is CASSLGGETSSDEQYF. The CDR3 nucleotides are TGTGCCAGCAGCCTAGGGGGGGAGACTAGCTCCGACGAGCAGTACTTC.

The V gene is TRBV5-1, the J gene TRBJ1-5; D perhaps matches TRBD1 (5 bases). V lost 3 bases to trimming and J lost 4 bases, with 11 bases between them. CDR1 and CDR2 from the germline V gene are SGHRS and YFSETQ. The length of the CDR3 is 14 residues. The CDR3 DNA reads as TGCGCCAGCAGCTATGGGACCGCAAATCAGCCCCAGCATTTT. This encodes CASSYGTANQPQHF.

The sample holds a few counts of this clonotype. This chain links TRBV27 with TRBJ2-2, with a tentative D call TRBD1 (6 bases). V gave up 8 bases and J gave up 8 bases, with 18 bases separating them. CDR3 length equals 14 residues. Germline V gene data show CDR1 as MNHEY and CDR2 as SMNVEV (reference sequence). The CDR3 loop reads CASGEIDRSGELFF. The CDR3 DNA reads TGTGCCAGCGGGGAAATCGACAGGTCAGGGGAGCTGTTTTTT.

Only a few counts were recorded for this clonotype. The chain recombines TRBV10-3 with TRBJ1-3; D may be TRBD1 (6 bases). Germline CDR1 is ENHRY and CDR2 is SYGVKD. The CDR3 contains 13 residues. V lost 4 bases to trimming and J lost 3 bases, with 7 bases between them. The CDR3 DNA reads as TGTGCCATCAGTGGGACAGATGGAAACACCATATATTTT. Translation: CAISGTDGNTIYF.

The rearrangement joins TRBV4-3 to TRBJ2-3, with D tentatively TRBD2 (5 bases). The V and J ends lost 8 bases and 1 base respectively, with 10 bases between them. Germline CDR1 and CDR2: LGHNA and YSLEER. The CDR3 is 13 residues long. The CDR3 loop is CASGKRGTDTQYF. The DNA of the CDR3 is TGCGCCAGCGGAAAGAGGGGCACAGATACGCAGTATTTT.

The J gene is TRBJ1-1, the V gene TRBV7-2; D gene uncertain. CDR1 SGHTA and CDR2 FQGNSA come from the germline V gene. V lost 3 bases to trimming and J lost 6 bases, with 8 bases between them. The CDR3 has 12 residues. CDR3 amino acids: CASSFLGAEAFF. In nucleotides, the CDR3 is TGTGCCAGCAGCTTCCTAGGAGCTGAAGCTTTCTTT.

There are many counts of this clonotype. The rearrangement uses TRBV3-1 and TRBJ2-7; TRBD2 agrees at 8 bases. After removal of 4 bases from V and 5 bases from J, the junction contained 4 bases not matched to a gene. Germline CDR1 reads LGHDT; CDR2 reads YNNKEL (reference sequence). This CDR3 comprises 13 residues. CDR3 in DNA: TGTGCCAGCAGCCGGACTAGCAACCACGAGCAGTACTTC. This sequence encodes CASSRTSNHEQYF.